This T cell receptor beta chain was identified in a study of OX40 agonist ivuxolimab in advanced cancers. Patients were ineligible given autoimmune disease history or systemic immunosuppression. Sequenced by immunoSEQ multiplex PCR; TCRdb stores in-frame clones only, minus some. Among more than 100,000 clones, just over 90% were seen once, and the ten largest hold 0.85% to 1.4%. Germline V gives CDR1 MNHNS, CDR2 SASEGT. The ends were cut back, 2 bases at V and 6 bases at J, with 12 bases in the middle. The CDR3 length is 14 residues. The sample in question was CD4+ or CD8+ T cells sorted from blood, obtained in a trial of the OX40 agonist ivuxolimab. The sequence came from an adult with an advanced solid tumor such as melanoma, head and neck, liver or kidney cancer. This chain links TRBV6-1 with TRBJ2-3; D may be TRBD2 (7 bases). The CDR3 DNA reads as TGTGCCAGCAGTGAACGGGGGGCGTTTGATACGCAGTATTTT. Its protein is CASSERGAFDTQYF.